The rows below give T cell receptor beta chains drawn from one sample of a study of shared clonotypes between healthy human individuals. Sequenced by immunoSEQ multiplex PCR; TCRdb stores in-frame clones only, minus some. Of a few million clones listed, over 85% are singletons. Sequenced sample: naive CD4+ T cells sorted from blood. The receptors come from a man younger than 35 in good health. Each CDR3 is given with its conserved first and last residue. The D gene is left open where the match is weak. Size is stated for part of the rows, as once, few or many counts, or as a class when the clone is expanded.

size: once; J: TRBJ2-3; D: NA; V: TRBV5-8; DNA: TGTGCCAGCAGCTCAGGGTACGGGGGAAAAAGCACAGATACGCAGTATTTT; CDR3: CASSSGYGGKSTDTQYF
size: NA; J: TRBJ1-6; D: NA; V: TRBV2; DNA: TGTGCCAGCAGAAGCCCAACTAATTCACCCCTCCACTTT; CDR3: CASRSPTNSPLHF
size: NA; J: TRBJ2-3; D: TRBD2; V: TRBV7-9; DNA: TGTGCCAGCAGCGCCGGCGGGACTAGCGGGAGTCAACAGTATTTT; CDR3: CASSAGGTSGSQQYF
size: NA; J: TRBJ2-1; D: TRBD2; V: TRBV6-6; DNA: TGTGCCAGCAGTTACTCGACTAGCGGGAGTTCCAATGAGCAGTTCTTC; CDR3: CASSYSTSGSSNEQFF
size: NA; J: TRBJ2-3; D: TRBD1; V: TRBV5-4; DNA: TGTACCAGCAGCTCGGGGGACAGGAGCACAGATACGCAGTATTTT; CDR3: CTSSSGDRSTDTQYF
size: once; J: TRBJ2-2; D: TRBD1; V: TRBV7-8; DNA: TGTGCCAGCAGCTTAAGATTTACAGGGGTGGCCGGGGAGCTGTTTTTT; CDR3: CASSLRFTGVAGELFF
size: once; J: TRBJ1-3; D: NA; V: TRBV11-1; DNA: TGTGCCAGCAGCTTAAGGTTCGGCAGGAAGGTCTCTGGAAACACCATATATTTT; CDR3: CASSLRFGRKVSGNTIYF
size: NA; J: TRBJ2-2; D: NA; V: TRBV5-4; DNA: TGTGCCAGCAGCTTGGTGTCGGGATTGAACACCGGGGAGCTGTTTTTT; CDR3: CASSLVSGLNTGELFF
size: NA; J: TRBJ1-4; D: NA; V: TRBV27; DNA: TGTGCCAGCAGCTCTAGGACTATACCGGGTTCCCCAGATGAAAAACTGTTTTTT; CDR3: CASSSRTIPGSPDEKLFF
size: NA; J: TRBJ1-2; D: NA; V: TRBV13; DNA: TGTGCCAGCATCTCCGGGCAGTCTAACTATGGCTACACCTTC; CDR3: CASISGQSNYGYTF
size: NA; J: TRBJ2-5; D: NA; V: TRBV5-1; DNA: TGCGCCAGCAGCTTGGCCCGCGGACAAGAGACCCAGTACTTC; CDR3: CASSLARGQETQYF
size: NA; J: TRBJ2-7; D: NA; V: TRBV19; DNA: TGTGCCAGTAGTATAGATGGGACGGTCTACGAGCAGTACTTC; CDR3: CASSIDGTVYEQYF
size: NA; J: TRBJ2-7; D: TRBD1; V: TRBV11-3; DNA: TGTGCCAGCAGCTTAATAATACAGGGGGATGAATTTAGCTACGAGCAGTACTTC; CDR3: CASSLIIQGDEFSYEQYF
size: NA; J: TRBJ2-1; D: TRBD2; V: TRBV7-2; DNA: TGTGCCAGCAGCCCCCAGGCGGGGGGCTCCTACAATGAGCAGTTCTTC; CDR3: CASSPQAGGSYNEQFF